Each of the 21 T cell receptor beta chains below was sequenced from the same sample in a study of identifying expanded T cells in peripheral blood. Some clones are missing from TCRdb's copy, which holds only in-frame ones; the method was immunoSEQ multiplex PCR. The sample contains around 78,000 clones, 84% of which appear only once. Sequenced material: blood. The receptors here all came from a person aged 18 to 70 in good health.

Only a few counts were recorded for this clone. The chain has TRBV2 and TRBJ2-3; TRBD2 agrees at 7 bases. Germline lookup yields CDR1 SNHLY and CDR2 FYNNEI. The V segment lost 7 bases and the J segment 2 bases; nucleotides outside the gene matches: 6. The length of the CDR3 is 14 residues. The CDR3 region has the DNA TGTGCCAGCAAGCGGGGTCAGAACACAGATACGCAGTATTTT. This encodes CASKRGQNTDTQYF.

CDR3 in amino acids: CASSLFFDGQPQHF. The CDR3 DNA reads TGTGCCAGCAGCCTATTCTTCGACGGTCAGCCCCAGCATTTT. The chain uses TRBV28 and TRBJ1-5; D is unresolved. Germline CDR1 reads MDHEN; CDR2 reads SYDVKM. Trimming shortened V by 6 bases and J by 6 bases, and 15 bases separated the two germline ends. The CDR3 runs to 14 residues.

This sequence joins TRBV4-1 and TRBJ2-7; maybe TRBD2 (5 bases). The germline gives CDR1 MGHRA, CDR2 YSYEKL. Trimming stripped 5 bases from V and 12 bases from J, with 17 bases between. The CDR3 is 12 amino acids. The CDR3: CASSSTGVFWYF. The CDR3, as DNA: TGCGCCAGCAGCTCAACCGGGGTTTTTTGGTACTTC.

In this sample, this clone turned up a few times. This chain joins TRBV2 and TRBJ2-2, with no clear D. CDR3 size: 15 residues. Germline-derived CDR1 and CDR2 are SNHLY and FYNNEI. The V end was cut by 8 bases, the J end by 2 bases, with 15 bases between. CDR3 DNA sequence: TGTGCCAGCGGGATCGAAGGCGATAACACCGGGGAGCTGTTTTTT. As protein: CASGIEGDNTGELFF.

As regards this clone: One end of the junction fails to match germline, which may point to a read error. The rearrangement uses TRBV7-7 and TRBJ2-2, with TRBD1 as a possible D gene (6 bases). The CDR3 loop spans 12 amino acids. Germline CDR1 is SSHAT and CDR2 is FNYEAQ (reference sequence). CDR3 sequence: CASSQGGGELFF. CDR3 DNA sequence: TGTGCTAGCAGCCAAGGGGGCGGGGAGCTGTTTTTT.

The chain couples TRBV11-3 to TRBJ2-2, with TRBD2 as a possible D gene (5 bases). The CDR3 runs to 16 residues. CDR1 and CDR2 (germline): SGHNT, YENEEA. V dropped 3 bases and J dropped 5 bases, with 16 bases sitting between them. The CDR3 reads CASSFLGPTGTGELFF. DNA of the CDR3: TGTGCCAGCAGCTTCCTCGGCCCGACGGGAACCGGGGAGCTGTTTTTT.

The chain couples TRBV28 to TRBJ1-3; TRBD1 agrees at 8 bases. Germline CDR1 MDHEN, CDR2 SYDVKM. This CDR3 comprises 14 residues. Germline trimming cut 6 bases from V and 2 bases from J; bases unmatched to any gene: 3. The CDR3 sequence: CASSRQGTGNTIYF. DNA of the CDR3: TGTGCCAGCAGCCGACAGGGGACTGGAAACACCATATATTTT.

V gene TRBV6-1 combines with J gene TRBJ2-5; 8 bases map to TRBD2. The CDR3 has 15 residues. V dropped 3 bases and J dropped 6; count of bases not matched to a gene: 9. CDR1 and CDR2 from the germline V gene are MNHNS and SASEGT. This CDR3 is CASSDTGGPSKTQYF. CDR3 in DNA: TGTGCCAGCAGTGATACGGGAGGGCCCTCGAAGACCCAGTACTTC.

The CDR3 DNA follows: TGCAGCGTTTGGGGGACAGGGTGGTTTCAAGAGACCCAGTACTTC. It translates to CSVWGTGWFQETQYF. The V and J genes are TRBV29-1 and TRBJ2-5; 9 bases agree with TRBD1. The CDR3 contains 15 residues. V shed 5 bases, J shed 2 bases, and the junction held 9 bases outside the gene matches. The V gene's germline CDR1 is SQVTM and CDR2 ANQGSEA.

This chain uses TRBV19 with TRBJ2-2, with 10 bases matching TRBD2. V gave up 11 bases and J gave up 7 bases; unmatched junction bases: 10. The CDR3 covers 14 residues. Germline CDR1 LNHDA, CDR2 SQIVND (reference sequence). CDR3 sequence reads: CAVKPGLANGELFF. DNA of the CDR3: TGTGCCGTCAAACCGGGACTAGCGAACGGGGAGCTGTTTTTT.

Note on this clone: Different DNA sequences within this sample yield the same CDR3. The chain recombines TRBV28 with TRBJ2-7; 7 bases fit TRBD1. Germline CDR1 and CDR2: MDHEN and SYDVKM. CDR3 length: 14 amino acids. Trimming at V came to 5 bases and at J to 2 bases, leaving 6 bases not matched to a gene. The CDR3 region is CASSAGTVPYEQYF. The CDR3, as DNA: TGTGCCAGCAGTGCCGGGACAGTACCCTACGAGCAGTACTTC.

The rearrangement uses TRBV7-2 and TRBJ2-7; 10 bases fit TRBD1. The CDR3 spans 15 residues. The trim removed 6 bases at V and 5 bases at J, leaving 10 bases unmatched. Germline V lookup: CDR1 SGHTA, CDR2 FQGNSA. CDR3 residues: CASSSDRGLENEQYF. CDR3 in DNA: TGTGCCAGCAGTTCCGACAGGGGGCTTGAAAACGAGCAGTACTTC. The whole variable domain, remainder taken from reference TRBV7-2 and TRBJ2-7, is GAGVSQSPSNKVTEKGKDVELRCDPISGHTALYWYRQSLGQGLEFLIYFQGNSAPDKSGLPSDRFSAERTGGSVSTLTIQRTQQEDSAVYLCASSSDRGLENEQYFGPGTRLTVT.

The chain couples TRBV10-3 to TRBJ2-5; D possibly matches TRBD1 or TRBD2 (6 bases each). CDR1 and CDR2 (germline): ENHRY, SYGVKD. This CDR3 spans 15 amino acids. The germline V and J ends were trimmed by 2 bases and 2 bases, with 12 bases remaining between them. CDR3 in amino acids: CAISELRDIQETQYF. The CDR3 DNA reads TGTGCCATCAGTGAGCTGCGGGACATACAAGAGACCCAGTACTTC.

The rearrangement uses TRBV18 and TRBJ2-7; 9 bases align to TRBD1. The CDR3 consists of 16 residues. Looked up from germline, CDR1 is KGHSH and CDR2 is LQKENI. The V segment lost 3 bases and the J segment 5 bases; nucleotides outside the gene matches: 11. The CDR3 DNA follows: TGTGCCAGCTCACCCCGTACCGGGACAGGGAGCGACGAGCAGTACTTC. Its translation is CASSPRTGTGSDEQYF.

The chain employs TRBV7-3 and TRBJ2-2; no firm D call. CDR3 length equals 14 residues. Germline V CDR1 and CDR2: SGHTA, FQGTGA. Trimming removed 5 bases from V and 2 bases from J, with 9 bases in between. The CDR3 region has the DNA TGTGCCAGCAGCCCGAACCCTAACACCGGGGAGCTGTTTTTT. Residues: CASSPNPNTGELFF.

The V gene is TRBV7-6, the J gene TRBJ2-1, with TRBD2 matching over 7 bases. V dropped 1 base and J dropped 10; count of bases not matched to a gene: 10. This CDR3 has 15 residues. The germline V gene has CDR1 SGHVS and CDR2 FNYEAQ. CDR3: CASSLGTSAGEEQFF. The DNA for the CDR3 is TGTGCCAGCAGCTTAGGGACTAGTGCCGGAGAAGAGCAGTTCTTC.

This clone was picked up one time. This chain joins TRBV19 and TRBJ2-1, with D uncertain. This CDR3 contains 17 residues. Germline CDR1 reads LNHDA; CDR2 reads SQIVND (reference sequence). Trimming shortened V by 1 base and J by 3 bases, and 16 bases separated the two germline ends. The CDR3 sequence: CASSIVGNPSHYNEQFF. The CDR3 nucleotides read TGTGCCAGTAGTATAGTCGGCAACCCCTCCCACTACAATGAGCAGTTCTTC.

The chain is built from TRBV9 and TRBJ2-5; 9 bases map to TRBD2. The CDR3 is made up of 16 amino acids. V was pared by 4 bases and J by 5 bases, with 12 bases of the junction left unmatched. Germline assignment: CDR1 SGDLS and CDR2 YYNGEE. The CDR3 bases are TGTGCCAGCAGCACAGCGGCGGGAGGGCCGGGGGAGACCCAGTACTTC. Translation: CASSTAAGGPGETQYF. Filled out from reference TRBV9 and TRBJ2-5, the complete variable domain reads DSGVTQTPKHLITATGQRVTLRCSPRSGDLSVYWYQQSLDQGLQFLIQYYNGEERAKGNILERFSAQQFPDLHSELNLSSLELGDSALYFCASSTAAGGPGETQYFGPGTRLLVL.

This chain links TRBV19 with TRBJ1-5; D not certain. Trimming left V 5 bases short and J 0 bases short, with 8 bases between. In germline, CDR1 is LNHDA, CDR2 SQIVND (reference sequence). The length of the CDR3 is 14 residues. CDR3 residues: CASSSQTSNQPQHF. The CDR3, as DNA: TGTGCCAGTAGTTCCCAGACTAGCAATCAGCCCCAGCATTTT.

The chain combines TRBV28 with TRBJ1-3; the D is unclear. CDR3 length: 16 residues. Per the germline V gene, CDR1 is MDHEN and CDR2 is SYDVKM. V was trimmed by 3 bases and J by 3 bases, leaving 15 bases between them. DNA of the CDR3: TGTGCCAGCAGTTTTGGTGGTACCCTCCGTGGAAACACCATATATTTT. Translation: CASSFGGTLRGNTIYF. Full variable domain (remainder filled in from reference TRBV28 and TRBJ1-3): DVKVTQSSRYLVKRTGEKVFLECVQDMDHENMFWYRQDPGLGLRLIYFSYDVKMKEKGDIPEGYSVSREKKERFSLILESASTNQTSMYLCASSFGGTLRGNTIYFGEGSWLTVV.

The chain carries TRBV7-9 and TRBJ2-3; the D is unclear. The CDR3 runs to 12 residues. In germline, CDR1 is SEHNR, CDR2 FQNEAQ (reference sequence). V was pared by 4 bases and J by 6 bases, with 8 bases between. The chain's CDR3 is CASSYSGDTQYF. The CDR3 DNA sequence: TGTGCCAGCAGCTACTCGGGTGATACGCAGTATTTT.